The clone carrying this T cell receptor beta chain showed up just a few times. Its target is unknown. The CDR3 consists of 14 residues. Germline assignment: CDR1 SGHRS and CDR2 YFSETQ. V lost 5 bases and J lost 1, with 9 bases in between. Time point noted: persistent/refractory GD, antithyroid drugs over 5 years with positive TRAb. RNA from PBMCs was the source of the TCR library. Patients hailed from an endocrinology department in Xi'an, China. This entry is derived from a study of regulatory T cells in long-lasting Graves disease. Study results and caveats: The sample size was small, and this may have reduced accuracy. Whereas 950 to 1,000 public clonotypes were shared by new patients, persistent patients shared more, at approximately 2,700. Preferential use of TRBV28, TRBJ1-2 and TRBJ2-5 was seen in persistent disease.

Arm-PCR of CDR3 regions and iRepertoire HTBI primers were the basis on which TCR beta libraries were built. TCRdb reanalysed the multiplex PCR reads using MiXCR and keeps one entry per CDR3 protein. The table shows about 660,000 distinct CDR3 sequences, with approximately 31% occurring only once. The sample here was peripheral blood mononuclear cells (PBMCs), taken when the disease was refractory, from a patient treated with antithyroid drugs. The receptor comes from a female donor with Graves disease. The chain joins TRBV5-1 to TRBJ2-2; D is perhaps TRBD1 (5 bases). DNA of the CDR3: TGCGCCAGCAGGTCTGGACAGAACACCGGGGAGCTGTTTTTT. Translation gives CASRSGQNTGELFF.